This TCR beta chain was captured in a study of T cell responses to AZD1222 COVID-19 vaccine. The J segment lost 7 bases and the V segment lost 3 bases, leaving 12 bases of the junction unmatched. The length of the CDR3 is 17 residues. Germline CDR1 MNHEY, CDR2 SMNVEV (reference sequence). The method was immunoSEQ multiplex PCR; TCRdb's version includes in-frame clones alone and lacks a portion of them. The data contain about 150,000 clones, 90% of them singletons. This specimen consisted of peripheral blood, obtained 28 days after the second AZD1222 dose. This chain uses TRBV27 with TRBJ2-2, with 9 bases identical to TRBD2. The clonotype was recovered from an adult who received the AZD1222 COVID-19 vaccine. The CDR3 DNA follows: TGTGCCAGCAGTTTCGGGCGGCTAGCGGGATTGGTCGGGGAGCTGTTTTTT. Amino acid sequence: CASSFGRLAGLVGELFF.